This T cell receptor beta chain was captured by sequencing in a study of OX40 agonist ivuxolimab in advanced cancers. To note about this clone: Its specificity is not known.

Repertoires were generated with immunoSEQ multiplex PCR, while TCRdb's copy carries only in-frame clones and drops some. The table shows about 47,000 clones, with around nine tenths occurring only once. V trimming: 7 bases; J trimming: 0 bases; junction bases outside the gene matches: 21. The CDR3 contains 20 residues. Germline V gives CDR1 LNHDA, CDR2 SQIVND (reference sequence). Overall study findings and caveats: CD4+ T cells averaged fewer expanded clones than CD8+ T cells.

The sample consisted of CD4+ or CD8+ T cells sorted from blood, taken in a trial of the OX40 agonist ivuxolimab. The sequence was collected from an adult with an advanced solid tumor such as melanoma, head and neck, liver or kidney cancer. The gene calls are TRBV19 and TRBJ2-3; TRBD1 matches at 8 bases. Here the CDR3 reads CASTHRGTGRGTPSTDTQYF. DNA of the CDR3: TGTGCCAGTACCCATAGAGGGACAGGTCGGGGGACGCCTAGCACAGATACGCAGTATTTT.